This TCR beta chain derives from a study of Graves' ophthalmopathy and Graves' hyperthyroidism. On the study more broadly: Calling hyperthyroidism stable required that no ophthalmopathy show up within 18 months of follow-up.

The CDR3 length is 14 residues. The ends lost 4 bases at V and 3 bases at J; junction bases unmatched: 4. CDR1 and CDR2 (germline): SGHRS, YFSETQ. RNA transcripts provided the template for amplifying TCR beta CDR3 regions. Investigators did first-round RT-PCR with HTBI primers, then second-round multiplex PCR. TCRdb processed the multiplex PCR reads anew with MiXCR; each CDR3 protein has one entry. The sample has more than 1,000,000 distinct CDR3 sequences; 35% to 45% are singletons. Sequenced sample: peripheral blood or thyroid tissue (not recorded which). The chain has TRBV5-1 and TRBJ1-1, with TRBD1 matching over 9 bases. The sequence was collected from an adult man with Graves' hyperthyroidism. The CDR3 reads CASSRTGGDTEAFF. The DNA for the CDR3 is TGCGCCAGCAGCCGCACAGGGGGCGACACTGAAGCTTTCTTT.